This TCR beta chain originates from a study of T-cell reconstitution after alpha-beta-depleted transplantation in children. This clonotype turned up a few times. Unique molecular identifiers were built into the TCRbeta library. Each CDR3 protein is one row after TCRdb ran MiXCR on the PCR reads. Among a few hundred thousand distinct CDR3 sequences listed, approximately 24% were seen once. CDR3 length equals 14 residues. Germline CDR1 and CDR2: SQVTM and ANQGSEA. The V segment lost 6 bases and the J segment 6 bases; nucleotides outside the gene matches: 9. This clonotype was sampled from a female patient aged 2-15 years who had a stem cell transplant for congenital amegakaryocytic thrombocytopenia, so the T cells may come from the graft donor. The chain has TRBV29-1 and TRBJ2-2; 8 nucleotides line up with TRBD2. The sample in question was PBMCs, mostly from graft donor cells, obtained 360 days after TCRalphabeta/CD19-depleted stem cell transplant. The CDR3 DNA sequence: TGCAGCGTCCCCGGACTAGCATTCCCCGGGGAGCTGTTTTTT. This codes for CSVPGLAFPGELFF.